This T cell receptor (beta chain) is drawn from a study of T-cell memory formation after mild COVID-19. Study findings and constraints: From day 15 to 85, contracting clones were balanced between CD4 and CD8, whereas later expanders leaned toward CD4+. Unconfirmed was the SARS-CoV-2 specificity of second-wave clones that peaked on day 37. CD8+ contracting clones occupied EMRA, while CD4+ ones occupied mainly CM and EM.

Germline V gene data show CDR1 as KGHDR and CDR2 as SFDVKD. Germline trimming cut 7 bases from V and 9 bases from J; bases unmatched to any gene: 7. This CDR3 is 14 amino acids long. A remark on this clonotype: Antigen specificity is unknown.

TCRdb called the 5' RACE reads again in MiXCR, with one record for every CDR3 protein. This table has around 420,000 distinct CDR3 sequences, roughly 24% appearing once. J is TRBJ2-1 and V is TRBV24-1; 11 positions match TRBD2. The sequence came from an adult woman who had mild COVID-19 (a few samples of this study predate the infection). Cell type and time point are not known. Sequencing was performed on PBMCs or a T cell subset sorted from them (not recorded which). The CDR3 loop reads CATRDSGGAAEQFF. The CDR3 coding sequence is TGTGCCACCAGAGATAGCGGGGGGGCCGCTGAGCAGTTCTTC.